Below, one T cell receptor beta chain is given with its context. Antigen: not known. The cDNA was generated by 5'RACE with 10-nucleotide random UMIs. TCRdb ran MiXCR on the 5' RACE reads and lists one entry per CDR3 protein. This table holds tens of thousands of distinct CDR3 sequences, about an eighth found once. Unsorted libraries were generated from 2 million PBMCs. These cells had been stored in RNAlater at -80 C. This specimen comes from a study of neurological immune-mediated disorders. Study conclusions and caveats: Levels of TCR clonal expansion peaked in HTLV-1-associated myelopathy and reached their lowest in multiple sclerosis, under those of healthy controls. None of the CDR3 amino acid sequences found in expanded clones was shared across subjects. This suggests that the TCR-beta repertoires were private in all groups.

The sequence came from a female donor in good health. The specimen was PBMCs.

CDR3: CASIPLAGVETQYF. DNA of the CDR3: TGTGCCAGCATTCCTCTAGCGGGGGTAGAGACCCAGTACTTC. V usage is TRBV7-3 and J usage is TRBJ2-5, with TRBD2 matching over 10 bases. The germline V gene has CDR1 SGHTA and CDR2 FQGTGA. Trimming removed 7 bases from V and 4 bases from J; junction bases left unmatched: 6. The CDR3 is made up of 14 amino acids. The variable domain in full, with the rest retrieved from reference TRBV7-3 and TRBJ2-5, is GAGVSQTPSNKVTEKGKYVELRCDPISGHTALYWYRQSLGQGPEFLIYFQGTGAADDSGLPNDRFFAVRPEGSVSTLKIQRTERGDSAVYLCASIPLAGVETQYFGPGTRLLVL.